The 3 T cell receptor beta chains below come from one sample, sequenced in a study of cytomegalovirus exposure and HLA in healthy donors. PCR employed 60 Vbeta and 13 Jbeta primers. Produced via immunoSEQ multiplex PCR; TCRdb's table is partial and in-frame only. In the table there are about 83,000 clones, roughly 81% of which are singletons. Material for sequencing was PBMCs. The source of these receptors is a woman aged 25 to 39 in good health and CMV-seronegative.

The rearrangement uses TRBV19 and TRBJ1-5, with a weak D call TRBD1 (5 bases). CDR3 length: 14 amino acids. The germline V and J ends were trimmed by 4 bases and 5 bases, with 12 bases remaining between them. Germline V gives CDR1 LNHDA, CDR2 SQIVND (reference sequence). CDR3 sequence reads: CASSTGERHQPQHF. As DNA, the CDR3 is TGTGCCAGTAGTACGGGGGAAAGGCATCAGCCCCAGCATTTT.

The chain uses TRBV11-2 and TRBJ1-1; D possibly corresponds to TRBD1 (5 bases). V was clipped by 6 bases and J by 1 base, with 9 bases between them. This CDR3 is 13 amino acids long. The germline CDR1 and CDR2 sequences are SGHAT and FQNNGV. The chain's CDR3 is CASRPTENTEAFF. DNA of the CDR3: TGTGCCAGCAGGCCGACAGAGAACACTGAAGCTTTCTTT.

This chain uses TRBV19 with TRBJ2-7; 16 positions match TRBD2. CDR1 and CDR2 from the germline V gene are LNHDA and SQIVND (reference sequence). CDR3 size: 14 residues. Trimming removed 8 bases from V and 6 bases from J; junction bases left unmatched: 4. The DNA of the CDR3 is TGTGCCAGTTCCGGGACTAGCGGGAGGGGCGAGCAGTACTTC. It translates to CASSGTSGRGEQYF.